A selection of T cell receptor beta chains follows, all from one sample in a study of T cell responses to AZD1222 COVID-19 vaccine. Generated by immunoSEQ multiplex PCR, the TCRdb table keeps only in-frame clones and is missing some. The sample yields 120,000 to 150,000 clones, 91% seen once. The sequences come from peripheral blood, collected on day 0 of AZD1222 vaccination. The receptors were gathered from an adult in good health. Each CDR3 is given with its conserved first and last residue. D genes are given only for firm matches. Clone sizes are given selectively: once, few, many, or a class where the clone is expanded.

d_call: .; v_call: TRBV7-9; j_call: TRBJ1-4; clone_size: .; cdr3_nt: TGTGCCAGCAGCTTAGGGAACTTTGGGGTTTTGGCAACTAATGAAAAACTGTTTTTT; cdr3_aa: CASSLGNFGVLATNEKLFF
d_call: .; v_call: TRBV7-9; j_call: TRBJ1-1; clone_size: .; cdr3_nt: TGTGCCAGCAGCCTAGGACATCTCACTGAAGCTTTCTTT; cdr3_aa: CASSLGHLTEAFF
d_call: .; v_call: TRBV11-3; j_call: TRBJ2-5; clone_size: .; cdr3_nt: TGTGCCAGCAGGAGGGGACGGGCGGGGGAGACCCAGTACTTC; cdr3_aa: CASRRGRAGETQYF
d_call: .; v_call: TRBV4-2; j_call: TRBJ2-1; clone_size: once; cdr3_nt: TGTGCCAGCAGCCAAGCCCCCGGAGGGGGACACCGAGTTCATGAGCAGTTCTTC; cdr3_aa: CASSQAPGGGHRVHEQFF
d_call: .; v_call: TRBV4-3; j_call: TRBJ2-7; clone_size: .; cdr3_nt: TGCGCCAGCAGCCAGGGACGGGGGAGCTCCTACGAGCAGTACTTC; cdr3_aa: CASSQGRGSSYEQYF
d_call: TRBD1; v_call: TRBV2; j_call: TRBJ2-7; clone_size: .; cdr3_nt: TGTGCCAGCAATGAAAGGACAGGGAACTACGAGCAGTACTTC; cdr3_aa: CASNERTGNYEQYF
d_call: .; v_call: TRBV5-1; j_call: TRBJ1-2; clone_size: once; cdr3_nt: TGCGCCAGCAGCTTGGGTGCTAACTATGGCTACACCTTC; cdr3_aa: CASSLGANYGYTF
d_call: TRBD1; v_call: TRBV6-5; j_call: TRBJ1-6; clone_size: .; cdr3_nt: TGTGCCAGCAGGGCCGGGACAGATTTTCTCCACTTT; cdr3_aa: CASRAGTDFLHF
d_call: .; v_call: TRBV5-4; j_call: TRBJ2-5; clone_size: .; cdr3_nt: TGTGCCAGCACCGGGAACGACGGGGAGACCCAGTACTTC; cdr3_aa: CASTGNDGETQYF
d_call: .; v_call: TRBV3-1/TRBV3-2; j_call: TRBJ1-2; clone_size: .; cdr3_nt: TGTGCCAGCAGCCTAACAGCTCCGTATGGCTACACCTTC; cdr3_aa: CASSLTAPYGYTF
d_call: .; v_call: TRBV28; j_call: TRBJ2-1; clone_size: .; cdr3_nt: TGTGCCAGCAGCTCACCCTCCTACAATGAGCAGTTCTTC; cdr3_aa: CASSSPSYNEQFF
d_call: .; v_call: TRBV18; j_call: TRBJ2-1; clone_size: .; cdr3_nt: TGTGCCAGCGCAGGAGGGCTACCCTACAATGAGCAGTTCTTC; cdr3_aa: CASAGGLPYNEQFF
d_call: .; v_call: TRBV7-2; j_call: TRBJ1-2; clone_size: few; cdr3_nt: TGTGCCAGCAGCTCCGGCTTAGGGTATGGCTACACCTTC; cdr3_aa: CASSSGLGYGYTF
d_call: TRBD2; v_call: TRBV4-1; j_call: TRBJ2-3; clone_size: once; cdr3_nt: TGCGCCAGCAGCCGAGCCGGGACTAGCGGGAGGGCCACAGATACGCAGTATTTT; cdr3_aa: CASSRAGTSGRATDTQYF
d_call: .; v_call: TRBV2; j_call: TRBJ2-3; clone_size: .; cdr3_nt: TGTGCCAGCAGTGATAGACTACGTGACACAGATACGCAGTATTTT; cdr3_aa: CASSDRLRDTDTQYF
d_call: .; v_call: TRBV6-5; j_call: TRBJ1-5; clone_size: .; cdr3_nt: TGTGCCAGCGATGTTGGGGGGCTGGGACAGCCCCAGCATTTT; cdr3_aa: CASDVGGLGQPQHF
d_call: .; v_call: TRBV7-2; j_call: TRBJ2-7; clone_size: .; cdr3_nt: TGTGCCAGCAGCCCACCTCGGGGACTGAGGAGGGAGCAGTACTTC; cdr3_aa: CASSPPRGLRREQYF
d_call: .; v_call: TRBV19; j_call: TRBJ1-5; clone_size: .; cdr3_nt: TGTGCCAGTAATCACCTCGGTGGCAATCAGCCCCAGCATTTT; cdr3_aa: CASNHLGGNQPQHF
d_call: TRBD1; v_call: TRBV12-5; j_call: TRBJ1-2; clone_size: .; cdr3_nt: TGTGCTAGTGAAATCGGGACAGGGGTCTATGGCTACACCTTC; cdr3_aa: CASEIGTGVYGYTF
d_call: .; v_call: TRBV9; j_call: TRBJ2-1; clone_size: .; cdr3_nt: TGTGCCAGCAGCCCAGGTGGGTTCGTTGGGGAGAGTGAGCAGTTCTTC; cdr3_aa: CASSPGGFVGESEQFF
d_call: .; v_call: TRBV10-3; j_call: TRBJ1-1; clone_size: few; cdr3_nt: TGTGCCATCAGTAAAGGGGAAGGGCTAACTGAAGCTTTCTTT; cdr3_aa: CAISKGEGLTEAFF
d_call: .; v_call: TRBV7-8; j_call: TRBJ2-7; clone_size: once; cdr3_nt: TGTGCCAGCAGCTTAGTGGGGGGGCGTCACGAGCAGTACTTC; cdr3_aa: CASSLVGGRHEQYF
d_call: .; v_call: TRBV24-1; j_call: TRBJ1-2; clone_size: .; cdr3_nt: TGTGCCACCAGTGACCCCGGTTGGGAGTATGGCTACACCTTC; cdr3_aa: CATSDPGWEYGYTF
d_call: .; v_call: TRBV10-3; j_call: TRBJ1-6; clone_size: .; cdr3_nt: TGTGCCATCAGCCCCGGGTCCGGGGGTTCACCCCTCCACTTT; cdr3_aa: CAISPGSGGSPLHF
d_call: .; v_call: TRBV4-1; j_call: TRBJ1-1; clone_size: .; cdr3_nt: TGCGCCAGCAGCCAAGATGCCAGCAACACTGAAGCTTTCTTT; cdr3_aa: CASSQDASNTEAFF
d_call: .; v_call: TRBV5-5; j_call: TRBJ1-5; clone_size: .; cdr3_nt: TGTGCCAGCAGCTTGGTTGGGACAAATTATCAGCCCCAGCATTTT; cdr3_aa: CASSLVGTNYQPQHF
d_call: TRBD1; v_call: TRBV2; j_call: TRBJ2-2; clone_size: .; cdr3_nt: TGTGCCAGCATGGGGACAGGGAGGCCCGGGGAGCTGTTTTTT; cdr3_aa: CASMGTGRPGELFF
d_call: TRBD2; v_call: TRBV7-6; j_call: TRBJ2-1; clone_size: .; cdr3_nt: TGTGCCAGCAGCTTCAGACTAGCGGGCTCGGGGAATGAGCAGTTCTTC; cdr3_aa: CASSFRLAGSGNEQFF
d_call: .; v_call: TRBV9; j_call: TRBJ1-5; clone_size: .; cdr3_nt: TGTGCCAGCAGCGTTGGGGTCGGGGGCAATCAGCCCCAGCATTTT; cdr3_aa: CASSVGVGGNQPQHF
d_call: .; v_call: TRBV2; j_call: TRBJ1-2; clone_size: .; cdr3_nt: TGTGCCAGCAGACCGGATCCAGGGTATGGCTACACCTTC; cdr3_aa: CASRPDPGYGYTF
d_call: TRBD1; v_call: TRBV5-1; j_call: TRBJ1-1; clone_size: .; cdr3_nt: TGCGCCAGCAGCTCCAGGGGGATGAACACTGAAGCTTTCTTT; cdr3_aa: CASSSRGMNTEAFF
d_call: .; v_call: TRBV7-3; j_call: TRBJ2-5; clone_size: .; cdr3_nt: TGTGCCAGCAGCCGCGGTACAGTGGAGGGCGAGACCCAGTACTTC; cdr3_aa: CASSRGTVEGETQYF
d_call: .; v_call: TRBV11-3; j_call: TRBJ2-1; clone_size: .; cdr3_nt: TGTGCCAGCATAAGGAGCGGTGAGCAGTTCTTC; cdr3_aa: CASIRSGEQFF
d_call: TRBD2; v_call: TRBV4-2; j_call: TRBJ2-2; clone_size: .; cdr3_nt: TGTGCCAGCAGCCTGGAATTCCCGACTAGCGGGAACACCGGGGAGCTGTTTTTT; cdr3_aa: CASSLEFPTSGNTGELFF
d_call: .; v_call: TRBV3-1/TRBV3-2; j_call: TRBJ2-5; clone_size: .; cdr3_nt: TGTGCCAGCGGCCAAGTTTCGAGGGGACAAGAGACCCAGTACTTC; cdr3_aa: CASGQVSRGQETQYF
d_call: .; v_call: TRBV7-9; j_call: TRBJ2-7; clone_size: .; cdr3_nt: TGTGCCAGCAGCTTAGTCGCAGGGTCCGAGCAGTACTTC; cdr3_aa: CASSLVAGSEQYF
d_call: .; v_call: TRBV4-2; j_call: TRBJ1-1; clone_size: once; cdr3_nt: TGTGCCAGCAGCCAAGAGGGCAGGGGAGAAACTGAAGCTTTCTTT; cdr3_aa: CASSQEGRGETEAFF
d_call: .; v_call: TRBV27; j_call: TRBJ1-6; clone_size: once; cdr3_nt: TGTGCCAGCAGTACCACAGGGCTCTCCTATAATTCACCCCTCCACTTT; cdr3_aa: CASSTTGLSYNSPLHF
d_call: .; v_call: TRBV20-1; j_call: TRBJ2-7; clone_size: .; cdr3_nt: TGCAGTGCTAGTTCGGGGAACAACTACGAGCAGTACTTC; cdr3_aa: CSASSGNNYEQYF